This TCR beta chain originates from a study of T cells in Graves' hyperthyroidism and ophthalmopathy (dated by TCRdb to the late 2010s). With regard to the full study: Peripheral blood was collected at initial diagnosis, before any treatment. TCR V-J signatures able to tell the groups apart were searched for in a discovery cohort of 90 to 100 patients, of whom more than 40 had Graves' ophthalmopathy and around 56 had stable Graves' hyperthyroidism. The paper describes TCR Vbeta CDR3 sequencing of 120 to 150 peripheral blood samples, made up of 43 ophthalmopathy patients, some 80 hyperthyroidism patients and some 17 progressor patients. Prospective prediction of ophthalmopathy was tested in an independent validation cohort of fewer than 20 hyperthyroidism patients and some 17 patients who later progressed to ophthalmopathy. In addition, the study compared T-cell repertoires in thyroid tissue and in blood from roughly six Graves' hyperthyroidism patients. Once sampling was done, hyperthyroidism patients were given methimazole at a starting dose of 30 mg daily, whereas ophthalmopathy patients were given high-dose intravenous methylprednisolone. The 75 to 100 discovery patients were divided at random into training and test sets in a 7:3 ratio.

This clonotype was observed a few times. Its recognized antigen is unknown. Base qualities are missing; no much larger clone stands one base away. Amplification of TCR beta CDR3 regions was carried out from RNA transcripts. The first round of RT-PCR for the TCR CDR3 was performed with the HTBI primer set and the Qiagen OneStep RT-PCR kit. Libraries were constructed in a second round of multiplex PCR, after which size selection and purification were performed. Paired-end sequencing of the libraries was performed with 100 bp reads on an Illumina HiSeq2000. In the original analysis: SOAPnuke was used to process the raw data, removing reads that contained adapters or uncalled bases, had a mean Phred below 15, or lacked an exact match to the constant primer or identifier. COPE v1.2.5 was used to merge the high-quality paired reads, and each unique nucleotide sequence was defined as a clonotype. MiTCR v1.1 was used to align the clonotypes against IMGT TRBV, TRBD and TRBJ reference segments. The analysis was restricted to V-J combinations with a frequency above 0.0001, which together covered 99% to 99.2% of the repertoires. A TCS score was defined as the ratio of F50 (clonal expansion) to E x V (chaos), with BLOSUM62-based TCRdist applied between CDR3 peptides within each V-J. Welch's t-statistics and random forest reduced 500 to 650 V-J features to roughly 13, which were used in a naive Bayes classifier (R e1071). TCRdb reran the public reads through fastp at Q25 and MiXCR, keeping productive beta chains. Every entry covers one CDR3 protein and lists the most common genes and DNA from its rows. TCRdb, rather than the study authors, made the V and J calls. The sample table shows some 490,000 distinct CDR3 sequences, and under 25% are seen once. Clones ranked in the top ten supply 45% to 55% of the sample.

Points the paper makes about the study in general: Sample size was not statistically predetermined, and blinding of investigators to group allocation was not performed. Most expanded thyroid clonotypes (frequency above 0.001) were also detected in blood, a finding suggesting that blood repertoires may reflect thyroid immune responses. In validation, the model predicted progression to ophthalmopathy a median of about 6 months before onset, with roughly 68% sensitivity and more than 72% specificity. A model built on a 13 V-J signature distinguished ophthalmopathy from stable hyperthyroidism, reaching 85% to 90% sensitivity and about 81% specificity in cross-validation and 80%/75% in testing.

Ophthalmopathy patients had moderately to severely active disease, with a Clinical Activity Score of 3 or more, a NOSPECS grade of 4 or more, and a disease duration of less than 3 months. Exclusion was applied to patients with uncontrolled infections, other autoimmune diseases, pregnancy or lactation. Clinical symptoms, serum thyroxine and TRAb, thyroid ultrasound, and orbital computed tomography formed the basis for the diagnoses. PBMCs were separated from 8 to 10 ml of fresh peripheral blood using Ficoll-Paque density gradient centrifugation. Total RNA was extracted using Trizol reagent, and RNA quality was assessed on an Agilent 2100 Bioanalyzer. Its CDR3 holds 16 amino acids, cysteine through phenylalanine. Only CDR3 DNA is held: 48 bases, read in frame from base 1. CDR1 SGHTA and CDR2 FQGNSA are derived from the germline V gene. Trimming costs V 3 bases and J 0 bases, and their ends lie 12 bases apart.

This chain joins TRBV7-2 to TRBJ1-5; the D region possibly corresponds to TRBD1 (5 bases align). Sequenced material: blood. The origin of this receptor is a woman between 70 and 85 years old with Graves' ophthalmopathy. The CDR3: CASSFGTVYSNQPQHF. The DNA sequence is as follows: TGTGCCAGCAGCTTTGGGACCGTGTATAGCAATCAGCCCCAGCATTTT.